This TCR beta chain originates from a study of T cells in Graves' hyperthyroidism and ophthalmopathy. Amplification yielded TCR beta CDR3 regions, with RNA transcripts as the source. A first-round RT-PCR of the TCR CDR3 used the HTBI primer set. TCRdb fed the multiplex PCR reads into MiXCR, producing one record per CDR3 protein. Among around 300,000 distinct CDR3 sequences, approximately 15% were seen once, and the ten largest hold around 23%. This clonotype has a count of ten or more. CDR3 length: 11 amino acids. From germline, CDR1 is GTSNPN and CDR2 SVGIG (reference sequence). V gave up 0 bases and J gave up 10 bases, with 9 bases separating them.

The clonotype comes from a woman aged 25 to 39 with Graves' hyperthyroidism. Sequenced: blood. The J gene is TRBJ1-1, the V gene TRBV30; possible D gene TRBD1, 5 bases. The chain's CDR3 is CAWSVLGGAFF. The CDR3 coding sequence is TGTGCCTGGAGTGTACTCGGGGGAGCTTTCTTT.